This T cell receptor beta chain was recorded in a study of shared clonotypes between healthy human individuals. The method was immunoSEQ multiplex PCR; TCRdb's version includes in-frame clones alone and lacks a portion of them. The profile shows millions of clones, about 95% of them singletons. From germline, CDR1 is SGHTA and CDR2 FQGNSA. V was shortened by 2 bases and J by 8 bases, with 12 bases between the two germline ends. This CDR3 is built from 13 residues. There are a few counts of this clone. Its antigen is as yet unknown. Study-wide results and limits: Some naive CD4 clonotypes, around 5%, turned up in common across a handful of donors.

CD45RO-negative cells were positively selected for CCR7, leaving out terminally differentiated effector memory CD45RA+ cells. The study enrolled healthy HIV-negative adults without recent acute infections or vaccinations as donors. The J gene is TRBJ1-2, the V gene TRBV7-2; D uncertain. The receptor was derived from a man younger than 35 in good health. Sequenced material: naive CD8+ T cells sorted from blood. The DNA of the CDR3 is TGTGCCAGCAGCTTAACCGCCTATTGGGGCTACACCTTC. Protein sequence: CASSLTAYWGYTF.